The subject of this entry is one T cell receptor (beta chain). What it binds is not known. The method was immunoSEQ multiplex PCR; TCRdb's version includes in-frame clones alone and lacks a portion of them. In the table there are 180,000 or so clones, roughly 82% of which are singletons. This sample was included in a study of cytomegalovirus exposure and HLA in healthy donors. Study-wide results and limits: The study designated 150 to 200 TCR beta chains cytomegalovirus-associated. According to a subsequent analysis, TCR clusters from the first cohort were inclined to appear together in the 100 to 150 validation repertoires. A few chains tied to CMV proved CMV antigen-specific in vitro. The classifier reportedly diagnosed cytomegalovirus status with high specificity and sensitivity.

Trimming took 3 bases from V and 5 from J, leaving 20 bases between them. The CDR3 covers 16 residues. The rearrangement joins TRBV23-1 to TRBJ2-7; D gene ambiguous. TRBV23-1 is an open reading frame whose function is uncertain. Sequences were obtained from PBMCs. The receptor comes from a woman aged 30 to 39 in good health and CMV-seropositive. In nucleotides, the CDR3 is TGCGCCAGCAGTCATAGGATTGGGCCACCCCCAGACGAGCAGTACTTC. This gives the protein CASSHRIGPPPDEQYF.